What follows are 17 T cell receptor beta chains derived from one specimen sequenced in a study of blood T cell repertoires in COVID-19 (dated by TCRdb to 2020 to 2022). The receptor library was made with the immunoSEQ multiplex PCR assay. The clones in this table, taken by TCRdb from immuneACCESS, are in-frame only. Not every clone is retained; where verified, under half of the shortfall comes from an unresolved V gene, and the cause of the rest is unknown. For this sample the table gives over 90,000 clones, of which about 91% were detected only once. The top ten clones comprise 3.5% of the sample. Source material: peripheral blood. The source of these receptors is a human donor in a cohort sampled during active COVID-19.

This clone was seen only once. The chain joins TRBV28 to TRBJ1-2, with D possibly matching TRBD1 (6 bases). The CDR3 has 19 amino acids. Looked up from germline, CDR1 is MDHEN and CDR2 is SYDVKM. Trimming took off 2 bases at V and 0 bases at J, with 22 bases between the two ends. Written as DNA, the CDR3 is TGTGCCAGCAGTTTAAGGGGAGAGGACAGCCACTTTTCTAACTATGGCTACACCTTC. Amino acids: CASSLRGEDSHFSNYGYTF.

This chain links TRBV5-1 with TRBJ2-3, with 9 nucleotides matching TRBD2. The V gene end was trimmed by 4 bases and the J gene end by 0 bases; junction bases not matched to a gene: 3. The CDR3 covers 15 residues. Per germline, CDR1 SGHRS and CDR2 YFSETQ. For the CDR3, the DNA is TGCGCCAGCAGCAATCTAGCGGGGAGCACAGATACGCAGTATTTT. It translates to CASSNLAGSTDTQYF. Supplemented by reference TRBV5-1 and TRBJ2-3, the full variable domain reads KAGVTQTPRYLIKTRGQQVTLSCSPISGHRSVSWYQQTPGQGLQFLFEYFSETQRNKGNFPGRFSGRQFSNSRSEMNVSTLELGDSALYLCASSNLAGSTDTQYFGPGTRLTVL.

The chain links TRBV6-5 to TRBJ2-1, with D maybe TRBD2 (6 bases). Germline CDR1 and CDR2: MNHEY and SVGAGI. V was trimmed by 6 bases and J by 6 bases, leaving 15 bases between them. This CDR3 comprises 14 residues. CDR3 in amino acids: CASRRGGVSNEQFF. The DNA for the CDR3 is TGTGCCAGCAGGCGAGGCGGGGTATCCAATGAGCAGTTCTTC.

The gene calls are TRBV5-1 and TRBJ2-1, with D possibly matching TRBD1 (5 bases). The CDR3 covers 14 residues. Trimming pared 4 bases from V and 14 bases from J, leaving 22 bases between. CDR1 and CDR2 (germline): SGHRS, YFSETQ. The CDR3 DNA reads as TGCGCCAGCAGCCGCGACAGTACAGAGAGTCTAAAGTTCTTC. As protein: CASSRDSTESLKFF.

The chain carries TRBV25-1 and TRBJ2-7; 7 bases align to TRBD1. The CDR3 contains 16 residues. J was trimmed by 6 bases and V by 5 bases; bases with no gene match: 16. Germline V CDR1 and CDR2: MGHDK, SYGVNS. CDR3 nucleotides: TGTGCCAGCAGTCAACTACAGGGGCAGGGGCAGCCCGAGCAGTACTTC. Translation: CASSQLQGQGQPEQYF.

This rearrangement joins TRBV19 to TRBJ1-5; unclear D gene. The CDR3 consists of 13 residues. Trimming cost V 0 bases and J 9 bases, with 9 bases left between them. Germline V gene lookup returns CDR1 LNHDA and CDR2 SQIVND (reference sequence). CDR3 sequence: CASSIDGNVPQHF. DNA of the CDR3: TGTGCCAGTAGTATAGACGGGAATGTGCCCCAGCATTTT.

The chain links TRBV6-5 to TRBJ2-7, with TRBD1 matching over 8 bases. The CDR3 consists of 11 residues. CDR1 and CDR2 (germline): MNHEY, SVGAGI. Germline trimming cut 8 bases from V and 6 bases from J; bases unmatched to any gene: 3. As DNA, the CDR3 is TGTGCCAGCCTGGACAGGGCCGAGCAGTACTTC. This sequence encodes CASLDRAEQYF.

This rearrangement joins TRBV7-9 to TRBJ1-2; 7 bases align to TRBD1. Germline CDR1 SEHNR, CDR2 FQNEAQ (reference sequence). Trimming cost V 8 bases and J 4 bases; bases outside gene matches: 19. CDR3 length: 17 residues. The CDR3 spells CASSSGDSGTAGYGYTF. CDR3 bases: TGTGCCAGCTCTTCCGGGGATTCCGGGACAGCGGGCTATGGCTACACCTTC.

The V gene is TRBV6-4, the J gene TRBJ2-1; 12 nucleotides match TRBD2. CDR3 length: 13 amino acids. V shed 2 bases, J shed 12 bases, and the junction held 2 bases outside the gene matches. Germline V gives CDR1 MRHNA, CDR2 SNTAGT. CDR3 protein: CASSDLAGGGQFF. The CDR3 nucleotides are TGTGCCAGCAGTGACCTAGCGGGAGGGGGGCAGTTCTTC.

This clone appeared a single time. The chain uses TRBV5-4 and TRBJ2-7; 10 nucleotides line up with TRBD2. This CDR3 spans 15 amino acids. Germline trimming cut 0 bases from V and 3 bases from J; bases unmatched to any gene: 3. Germline V gives CDR1 SGHNT, CDR2 YYREEE (reference sequence). The CDR3 bases are TGTGCCAGCAGCTTGGGCCCTAGCGGGGGCTACGAGCAGTACTTC. Translating gives CASSLGPSGGYEQYF.

The count of this clone is one. This chain links TRBV7-2 with TRBJ2-1; 13 bases fit TRBD2. The CDR3 is 15 amino acids. V was pared by 1 base and J by 7 bases, with 1 base of the junction left unmatched. Germline V gene sequence: CDR1 SGHTA, CDR2 FQGNSA. In nucleotides, the CDR3 is TGTGCCAGCAGCTTAGAGACTAGCGGGAGGAATGAGCAGTTCTTC. Translation: CASSLETSGRNEQFF.

This clone has a single count. The V gene is TRBV2, the J gene TRBJ2-1; tentatively, D is TRBD2 (6 bases). The CDR3 contains 16 residues. Deletions cut 4 bases from V and 6 bases from J, with 19 bases between. Germline loops: CDR1 SNHLY, CDR2 FYNNEI. CDR3 in amino acids: CASSGRGRHPANEQFF. As DNA, the CDR3 is TGTGCCAGCAGTGGGAGGGGCCGACACCCGGCCAATGAGCAGTTCTTC.

This chain uses TRBV27 with TRBJ2-1, with D maybe TRBD2 (5 bases). The germline CDR1 and CDR2 sequences are MNHEY and SMNVEV (reference sequence). V was shortened by 3 bases and J by 8 bases, with 20 bases between the two germline ends. CDR3 size: 16 residues. CDR3 bases: TGTGCCAGCAGTTTTTGGGTGACGGGAAGAGGGCATGAGCAGTTCTTC. Translating it yields CASSFWVTGRGHEQFF.

The V call is TRBV5-3, the J call TRBJ2-3; the D is unclear. TRBV5-3 has ORF status, its function being uncertain. V lost 3 bases and J 9 bases, leaving 11 bases between the germline ends. This CDR3 has 12 amino acids. CDR3 sequence: CARSSGLITQYF. In nucleotides, the CDR3 is TGTGCCAGAAGCTCAGGCCTTATCACGCAGTATTTT.

The CDR3 DNA sequence: TGCAGTTCCACCAGGGGCACTGAAGCTTTCTTT. This gives the protein CSSTRGTEAFF. The chain combines TRBV20-1 with TRBJ1-1, with D maybe TRBD1 (6 bases). The germline CDR1 and CDR2 sequences are DFQATT and SNEGSKA (reference sequence). The CDR3 sequence is 11 residues long. The ends were cut back, 8 bases at V and 4 bases at J, with 11 bases in the middle.

The chain couples TRBV11-2 to TRBJ2-4; 7 positions agree with TRBD2. The CDR3 contains 14 residues. Germline CDR1 and CDR2: SGHAT and FQNNGV. The J segment lost 5 bases and the V segment lost 1 base, leaving 2 bases of the junction unmatched. The CDR3 sequence is CASSLAGRENIQYF. CDR3 in DNA: TGTGCCAGCAGCTTAGCAGGGAGGGAAAACATTCAGTACTTC.

This sequence joins TRBV6-5 and TRBJ2-7; the D gene is possibly TRBD1 (5 bases). V shed 6 bases and J shed 2 bases, with 14 bases lying between them. CDR3 length equals 14 residues. Germline CDR1 is MNHEY and CDR2 is SVGAGI. The CDR3 DNA is TGTGCCAGCAGACGCGCCCCGACAGCCTACGAGCAGTACTTC. Protein product: CASRRAPTAYEQYF.